The source of this TCR beta chain is a study of T cell repertoires in cytomegalovirus infection. Study at large: Both a matching HLA type and CMV infection were indicated by public TCR beta signatures.

This clonotype was detected only once. Its matching antigen is unknown. Study observations and caveats: It was HLA-C-restricted CMV-specific TCR beta clonotypes that dominated the response ex vivo. People with CMV and the relevant HLA were identified by cumulative public TCR beta family frequency.

Germline values: CDR1 MNHEY, CDR2 SMNVEV (reference sequence). The junction had 5 bases not matched to a gene; V was cut back by 3 bases and J by 2 bases. CDR3 length: 16 residues. TCRdb processed the reads anew with MiXCR; each CDR3 protein has one entry. The sample records about 260,000 distinct CDR3 sequences, roughly 13% being singletons. The chain links TRBV27 to TRBJ2-1, with 9 bases that match TRBD2. Sample: PBMCs. This TCR derives from a human donor in good health (CMV status not recorded). Some clones in this sample may be carry-over from other donors' samples. Here the CDR3 DNA reads TGTGCCAGCAGTTTTACGCGGGGGGGCACCTACAATGAGCAGTTCTTC. Its protein is CASSFTRGGTYNEQFF.